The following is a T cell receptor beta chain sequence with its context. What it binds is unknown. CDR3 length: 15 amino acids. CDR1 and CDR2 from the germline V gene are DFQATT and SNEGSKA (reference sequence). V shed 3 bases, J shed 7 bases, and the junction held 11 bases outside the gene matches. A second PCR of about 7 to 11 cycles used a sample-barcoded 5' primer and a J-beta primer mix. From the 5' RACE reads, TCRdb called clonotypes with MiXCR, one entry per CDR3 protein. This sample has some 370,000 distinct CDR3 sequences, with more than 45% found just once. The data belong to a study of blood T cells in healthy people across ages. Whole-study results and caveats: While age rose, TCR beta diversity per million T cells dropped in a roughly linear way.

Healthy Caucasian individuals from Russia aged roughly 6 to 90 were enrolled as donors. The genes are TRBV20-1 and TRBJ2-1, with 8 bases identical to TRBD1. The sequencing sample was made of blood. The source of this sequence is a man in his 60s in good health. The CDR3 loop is CSASRGTGARNEQFF. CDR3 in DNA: TGCAGTGCTAGCAGGGGGACAGGTGCGCGGAATGAGCAGTTCTTC.